The sample holds a few counts of the clone carrying this TCR beta chain. The data were obtained in a study of blood T cell repertoires in COVID-19. For the study at large: Donors in the United States, Italy and Spain gave samples during acute or convalescent COVID-19.

Germline loops: CDR1 LGHNA, CDR2 YSLEER. The CDR3 contains 16 residues. Trimming removed 0 bases from V and 4 bases from J; junction bases left unmatched: 7. How the authors handled the data: The authors estimated nucleated cell counts from reference gene primer amplification. The repertoire was sequenced with immunoSEQ multiplex PCR; TCRdb's copy has only in-frame clones and lacks some. V, J and clone size are those of that table, while D and trimming were read from the DNA. The sample lists fewer than 70,000 clones; 85% to 95% were seen once. The TCR sequence derives from a man in his forties or fifties with active COVID-19. Sequenced material: peripheral blood. This chain links TRBV4-3 with TRBJ1-2, with 8 bases that match TRBD1. The CDR3 region has the DNA TGCGCCAGCAGCCAAGATCTAGGGACAGGCTTCTATGGCTACACCTTC. Protein: CASSQDLGTGFYGYTF.